This TCR beta chain was captured by sequencing in a study of T-cell memory formation after mild COVID-19. TCRdb re-derived calls from the 5' RACE reads in MiXCR, one entry per CDR3 protein. The table records 150,000 or so distinct CDR3 sequences, roughly 15% of them present only once. This clonotype came up a few times. This TCR derives from an adult woman who had mild COVID-19 (a few samples of this study predate the infection). Cell type and time point are not known. Sequencing was carried out using PBMCs or a T cell subset sorted from them (not recorded which).

CDR3 nucleotide sequence: TGTGCCAGTCAAGGTCGGGCAGGCCAAGAATGGGCTTTCTTT. Translating it yields CASQGRAGQEWAFF. The gene calls are TRBV28 and TRBJ1-1; D ambiguous. This CDR3 contains 14 residues. The V gene's germline CDR1 is MDHEN and CDR2 SYDVKM. Trimming removed 9 bases at V and 11 bases at J, with 25 bases between.